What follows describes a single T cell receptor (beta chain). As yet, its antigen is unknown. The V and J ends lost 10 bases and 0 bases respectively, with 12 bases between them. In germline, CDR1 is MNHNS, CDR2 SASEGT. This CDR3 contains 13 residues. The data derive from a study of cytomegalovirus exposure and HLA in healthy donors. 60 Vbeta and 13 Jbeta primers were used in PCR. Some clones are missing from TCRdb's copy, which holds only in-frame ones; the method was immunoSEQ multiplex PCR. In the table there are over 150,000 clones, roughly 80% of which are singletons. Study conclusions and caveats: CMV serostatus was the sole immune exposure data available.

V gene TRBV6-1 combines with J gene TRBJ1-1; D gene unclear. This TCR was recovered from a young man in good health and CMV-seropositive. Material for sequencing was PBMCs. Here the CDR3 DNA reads TGTGCCATTCGGACTTTAATGAACACTGAAGCTTTCTTT. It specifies CAIRTLMNTEAFF.